This T cell receptor beta chain comes out of a study of regulatory T cells in long-lasting Graves disease. Time point here: persistent/refractory GD, antithyroid drugs over 5 years with positive TRAb. The authors made the TCR library using RNA they extracted from PBMCs. A blood draw put approximately 9 milliliters of peripheral blood into EDTA tubes. Building the TCR beta libraries relied on iRepertoire HTBI primers, and CDR3 regions underwent Arm-PCR. In TCRdb, the multiplex PCR reads were re-called with MiXCR into one record per CDR3 protein. Found here are about 470,000 distinct CDR3 sequences, about 22% of them singletons; the top ten hold over 6%. This clonotype has a handful of counts. The sequence was collected from a female donor with Graves disease. Material: peripheral blood mononuclear cells (PBMCs), obtained when the disease was refractory, from a patient treated with antithyroid drugs.

CDR3 amino acids: CASSLWDSGRNYGYTF. DNA for the CDR3: TGTGCCAGCAGCTTATGGGACAGTGGACGAAACTATGGCTACACCTTC. The V and J genes are TRBV7-9 and TRBJ1-2; 7 bases fit TRBD1. Germline CDR1 SEHNR, CDR2 FQNEAQ (reference sequence). This CDR3 has 16 amino acids. Trimming removed 2 bases from V and 2 bases from J; junction bases left unmatched: 8.